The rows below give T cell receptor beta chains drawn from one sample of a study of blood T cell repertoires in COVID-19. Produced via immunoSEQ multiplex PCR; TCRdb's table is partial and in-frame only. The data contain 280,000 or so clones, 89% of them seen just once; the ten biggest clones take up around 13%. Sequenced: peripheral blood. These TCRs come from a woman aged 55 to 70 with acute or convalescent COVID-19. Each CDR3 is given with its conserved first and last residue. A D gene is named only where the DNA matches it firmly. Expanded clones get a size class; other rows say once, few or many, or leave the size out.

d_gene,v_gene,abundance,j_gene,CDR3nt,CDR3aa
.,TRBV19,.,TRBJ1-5,TGTGCCAGTAGTACCGCGGGGGTTGGACAGCCCCAGCATTTT,CASSTAGVGQPQHF
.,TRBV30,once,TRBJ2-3,TGTGCCTGGACTACCCCAGGGGTCGGCACAGATACGCAGTATTTT,CAWTTPGVGTDTQYF
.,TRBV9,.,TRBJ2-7,TGTGCCAGCAGTGTAGAGGCCTCCGGGACATCCTCCGAGCAGTACTTC,CASSVEASGTSSEQYF
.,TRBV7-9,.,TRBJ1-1,TGTGCCAGCAGCCCGAGACAGGCCGGAGGCTCAGCTTTCTTT,CASSPRQAGGSAFF
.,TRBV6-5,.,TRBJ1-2,TGTGCCAGCAGCCAACCCGGGGGGCTAGGCTACACCTTC,CASSQPGGLGYTF
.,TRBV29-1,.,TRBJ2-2,TGCAGCGTTGAGCGGGCGAACACCGGGGAGCTGTTTTTT,CSVERANTGELFF
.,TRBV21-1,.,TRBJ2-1,TGTGCCAGCAGCAGAGGCGGGGGCCCTTACAATGAGCAGTTCTTC,CASSRGGGPYNEQFF
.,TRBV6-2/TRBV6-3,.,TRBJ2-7,TGTGCCAGCAGTTCAGCGTGGGAGCAGTACTTC,CASSSAWEQYF
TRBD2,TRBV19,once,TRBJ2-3,TGTGCCAGTAGTGAAGGACTAGCGGGAGGCGCAGATACGCAGTATTTT,CASSEGLAGGADTQYF
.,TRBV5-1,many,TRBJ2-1,TGCGCCAGCAGGACAAGCCTTTCCTACAATGAGCAGTTCTTC,CASRTSLSYNEQFF
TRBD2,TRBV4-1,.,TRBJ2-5,TGCGCCAGCAGCACGGGACTAGCAGCCCAAGAGACCCAGTACTTC,CASSTGLAAQETQYF
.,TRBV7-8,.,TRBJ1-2,TGTGCCAGCAGCCCAGAACGGGGGTCGGACTATGGCTACACCTTC,CASSPERGSDYGYTF
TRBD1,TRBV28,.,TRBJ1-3,TGTGCCAGCAGCTGGGACAGCCCAAAGGCTGGAAACACCATATATTTT,CASSWDSPKAGNTIYF
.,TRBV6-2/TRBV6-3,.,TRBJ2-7,TGTGCCAGCAGTTACGAGGCGAGGGTAGGGAACTACGAGCAGTACTTC,CASSYEARVGNYEQYF
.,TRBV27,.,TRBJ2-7,TGTGCCAGCAGTGCCCGGACTCGCGAGCAGTACTTC,CASSARTREQYF
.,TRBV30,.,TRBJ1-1,TGTGCCTGGAGTTATTTCACTGAAGCTTTCTTT,CAWSYFTEAFF
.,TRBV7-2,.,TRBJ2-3,TGTGCCAGCAGCTTAGGATCCGGTACAGATACGCAGTATTTT,CASSLGSGTDTQYF
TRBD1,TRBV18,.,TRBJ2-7,TGTGCCAGCTCCCGACAGGGACAGGGTCGGTACGAGCAGTACTTC,CASSRQGQGRYEQYF
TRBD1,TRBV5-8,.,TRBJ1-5,TGTGCCAGCAGCACCGGACAGGGCCATCAGCCCCAGCATTTT,CASSTGQGHQPQHF
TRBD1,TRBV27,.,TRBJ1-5,TGTGCCAGCAGTTTAGGAGGGGGCAGTCAGCCCCAGCATTTT,CASSLGGGSQPQHF
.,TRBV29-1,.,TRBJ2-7,TGCAGCGTTGAAATCACTAGTGGGCAGTACTTC,CSVEITSGQYF
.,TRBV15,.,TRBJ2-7,TGTGCCACCAGCAGAGTCTATTCGCCTGACTCCTACGAGCAGTACTTC,CATSRVYSPDSYEQYF
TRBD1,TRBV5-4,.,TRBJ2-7,TGTGCCAGCAGCTCCGACAGGGGGCGGCATTACGAGCAGTACTTC,CASSSDRGRHYEQYF
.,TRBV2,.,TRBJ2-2,TGTGCCAGCAGTGTGGAGGTGGGGGCGACCGGGGAGCTGTTTTTT,CASSVEVGATGELFF
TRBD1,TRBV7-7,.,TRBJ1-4,TGTGCCAGCAGCCCCTCTGTGGGCAGGGGGCTCGAAAAACTGTTTTTT,CASSPSVGRGLEKLFF
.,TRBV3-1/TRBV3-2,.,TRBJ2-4,TGTGCCAGCAGTCTCAGGGGTATCGTGGCCAAAAACATTCAGTACTTC,CASSLRGIVAKNIQYF
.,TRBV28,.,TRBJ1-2,TGTGCCAGCAGTCGCGGGCCTTCCTATGGCTACACCTTC,CASSRGPSYGYTF
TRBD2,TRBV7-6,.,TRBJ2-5,TGTGCCAGCAGCCGAAACCTTCTAGCGGGGGAAGAGACCCAGTACTTC,CASSRNLLAGEETQYF
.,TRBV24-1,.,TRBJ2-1,TGTGCCACCAAGCGGGCCGGGGACAATGAGCAGTTCTTC,CATKRAGDNEQFF
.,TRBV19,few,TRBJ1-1,TGTGCCAGTAGCTTCGGGGGGCTGAACACTGAAGCTTTCTTT,CASSFGGLNTEAFF
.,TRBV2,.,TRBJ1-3,TGTGCCAGCAGTGTACAGAGCTCTGGAAACACCATATATTTT,CASSVQSSGNTIYF
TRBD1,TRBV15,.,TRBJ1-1,TGTGCCACCAGCAGAAACCTAGACAGGGCTCTTAGGGAAGCTTTCTTT,CATSRNLDRALREAFF
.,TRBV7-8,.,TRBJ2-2,TGTGCCAGCACCATAAGGCAGGGCGACACCGGGGAGCTGTTTTTT,CASTIRQGDTGELFF
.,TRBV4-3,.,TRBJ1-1,TGCGCCAGCAGCCAAGACAATCGGGGGTCTATTGAAGCTTTCTTT,CASSQDNRGSIEAFF
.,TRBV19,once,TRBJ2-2,TGTGCCAGCCGTTTAGGAGGGACCACCGGGGAGCTGTTTTTT,CASRLGGTTGELFF
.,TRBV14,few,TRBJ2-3,TGTGCCAGCAGCCAAGATCTCCTACGGGGGATCACTAGCACAGATACGCAGTATTTT,CASSQDLLRGITSTDTQYF
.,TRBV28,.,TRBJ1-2,TGTGCCAGCAGGGGCCCATTGACAGGCGACTATGGCTACACCTTC,CASRGPLTGDYGYTF
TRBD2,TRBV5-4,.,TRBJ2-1,TGTGCCAGCAGCATTAGCGGGGGGCCCTCCTACAATGAGCAGTTCTTC,CASSISGGPSYNEQFF
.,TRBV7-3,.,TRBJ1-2,TGTGCCAGCAGCCCCGAGGCCGGGAACTATGGCTACACCTTC,CASSPEAGNYGYTF
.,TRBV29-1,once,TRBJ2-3,TGCAGCGTACTGGTCGGGACAGATACGCAGTATTTT,CSVLVGTDTQYF
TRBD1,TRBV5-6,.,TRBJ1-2,TGTGCCAGCAGCTTGGGGGACAGAAGATTTTTGGGCTACACCTTC,CASSLGDRRFLGYTF
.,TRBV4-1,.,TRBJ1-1,TGCGCCAGCAGCCAAGAGATAGCAATGAACACTGAAGCTTTCTTT,CASSQEIAMNTEAFF
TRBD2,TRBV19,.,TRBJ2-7,TGTGCCAGTAGTATAGCTTCGGCGGGGGTCGGAACCTACGAGCAGTACTTC,CASSIASAGVGTYEQYF
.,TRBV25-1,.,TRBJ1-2,TGTGCCAGCAGTTCGCGGGGTGGGGGCTACACCTTC,CASSSRGGGYTF
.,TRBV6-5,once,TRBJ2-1,TGTGCCAGCAGTTCGAGAGGGTCCGGGAGCAATGAGCAGTTCTTC,CASSSRGSGSNEQFF
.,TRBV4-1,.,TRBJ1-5,TGCGCCAGCAGCCAAGACGCGGGGATTCAGCCCCAGCATTTT,CASSQDAGIQPQHF
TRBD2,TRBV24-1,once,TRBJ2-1,TGTGCCACCAGTGACCCCGGGACTAGCGGTGGGAGCCGGGAGCAGTTCTTC,CATSDPGTSGGSREQFF
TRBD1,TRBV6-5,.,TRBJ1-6,TGTGCCAGCAGCCCACAGGGGGCAAACTCACCCCTCCACTTT,CASSPQGANSPLHF
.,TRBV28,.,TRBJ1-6,TGTGCCAGCACCCCCGGGACACCAAATTCACCCCTCCACTTT,CASTPGTPNSPLHF
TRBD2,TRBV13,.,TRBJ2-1,TGTGCCAGCAGCTGGGGACTAGCGGAATACTACAATGAGCAGTTCTTC,CASSWGLAEYYNEQFF
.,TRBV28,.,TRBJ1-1,TGTGCCAGCACCAAGGGGGGGACCACTGAAGCTTTCTTT,CASTKGGTTEAFF
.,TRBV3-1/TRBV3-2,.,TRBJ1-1,TGTGCCAGCAGCCAAGATGCGTTTTACACTGAAGCTTTCTTT,CASSQDAFYTEAFF
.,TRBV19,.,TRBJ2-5,TGTGCCAGTAGAGGCGAAGGGGCGGAGACCCAGTACTTC,CASRGEGAETQYF